Listed below are T cell receptor beta chains from one sample, sequenced in a study of cytomegalovirus exposure and HLA in healthy donors. Using immunoSEQ multiplex PCR, the repertoire was profiled, and TCRdb retains in-frame clones only, with some absent. The sample has some 130,000 clones, 70% to 85% seen once. The sample was PBMCs. These receptors all come from a boy aged 5-17 years in good health and CMV-seronegative. Both conserved end residues are part of each CDR3. A D gene is named only where the DNA matches it firmly. Rows may omit the clone size; those that give it use once, few, many or a size class.

d_gene,j_gene,v_gene,abundance,CDR3aa,CDR3nt
TRBD2,TRBJ2-7,TRBV6-1,few,CASSGGLAGGYEQYF,TGTGCCAGCAGTGGGGGACTAGCGGGAGGCTACGAGCAGTACTTC
.,TRBJ2-7,TRBV6-6,.,CASSYFQGRSYEQYF,TGTGCCAGCAGTTACTTCCAGGGGCGATCCTACGAGCAGTACTTC
.,TRBJ1-5,TRBV7-2,once,CASSLVRTGGPQHF,TGTGCCAGCAGCTTAGTGAGGACCGGGGGTCCCCAGCATTTT
TRBD2,TRBJ2-2,TRBV30,.,CAWSGGLAGVRGELFF,TGTGCCTGGAGTGGCGGACTAGCGGGAGTTCGAGGGGAGCTGTTTTTT
.,TRBJ2-3,TRBV10-2,.,CASAPLAATVGQYF,TGCGCCAGCGCGCCACTAGCCGCCACAGTGGGGCAGTATTTT
.,TRBJ2-1,TRBV5-1,.,CASSSDPQRQSSSYNEQFF,TGCGCCAGCAGCTCCGACCCCCAACGACAGTCGAGCTCCTACAATGAGCAGTTCTTC
TRBD2,TRBJ2-1,TRBV27,.,CASSSTGAGGINEQFF,TGTGCCAGCAGTTCCACGGGAGCGGGAGGGATAAATGAGCAGTTCTTC
.,TRBJ1-2,TRBV25-1,.,CASSGSGQPYYGYTF,TGTGCCAGCAGTGGATCAGGACAGCCCTACTATGGCTACACCTTC
TRBD1,TRBJ2-5,TRBV7-8,.,CASSSAQGWRETQYF,TGTGCCAGCAGCTCGGCACAGGGGTGGAGGGAGACCCAGTACTTC
TRBD1,TRBJ1-5,TRBV30,once,CAWDLSTGDQPQHF,TGTGCCTGGGACCTATCGACAGGGGATCAGCCCCAGCATTTT
.,TRBJ2-5,TRBV5-4,few,CASSPTSPLGPETQYF,TGTGCCAGCAGCCCCACTAGTCCCCTAGGCCCGGAGACCCAGTACTTC
TRBD2,TRBJ2-2,TRBV19,.,CASSPLGLAGSGTGELFF,TGTGCCAGTAGTCCTCTGGGACTAGCGGGAAGCGGTACCGGGGAGCTGTTTTTT
.,TRBJ1-2,TRBV5-6,.,CASSWISDYGYTF,TGTGCCAGCAGCTGGATTAGCGACTATGGCTACACCTTC
TRBD2,TRBJ2-5,TRBV5-6,.,CASSLGGGEETQYF,TGTGCCAGCAGCTTGGGGGGGGGTGAGGAGACCCAGTACTTC
TRBD2,TRBJ2-1,TRBV2,once,CASSDPDGGRPFEQFF,TGTGCCAGCAGTGACCCAGATGGCGGGAGGCCGTTTGAGCAGTTCTTC
TRBD1,TRBJ2-5,TRBV30,.,CAWSAPQGFTRETQYF,TGTGCCTGGAGTGCCCCACAGGGGTTTACGAGAGAGACCCAGTACTTC
.,TRBJ2-3,TRBV5-4,few,CASSLQGSTDTQYF,TGTGCCAGCAGCTTACAGGGTAGCACAGATACGCAGTATTTT
TRBD2,TRBJ2-3,TRBV5-1,.,CASSSGLAGETDTQYF,TGCGCCAGCAGCTCGGGACTAGCGGGGGAAACAGATACGCAGTATTTT
.,TRBJ2-5,TRBV5-1,.,CASSYQAQQQETQYF,TGCGCCAGCAGCTACCAGGCCCAGCAGCAAGAGACCCAGTACTTC
TRBD2,TRBJ2-1,TRBV27,.,CASSLWTSGRAHNEQFF,TGTGCCAGCAGTCTTTGGACTAGCGGGAGGGCCCACAATGAGCAGTTCTTC
TRBD1,TRBJ2-7,TRBV2,.,CASSDPPGQGSYEQYF,TGTGCCAGCAGTGACCCTCCGGGACAGGGGTCCTACGAGCAGTACTTC
.,TRBJ1-1,TRBV12-5,.,CASGPGGDPTRAFF,TGTGCTAGTGGTCCCGGAGGGGACCCCACTCGCGCTTTCTTT
TRBD2,TRBJ2-1,TRBV19,.,CASSALAGGRLGTNNEQFF,TGTGCCAGTAGTGCACTAGCGGGAGGTCGGTTGGGCACAAACAATGAGCAGTTCTTC
TRBD1,TRBJ2-7,TRBV5-1,.,CASSSPRGQGEYEQYF,TGCGCCAGCAGCTCCCCCCGGGGACAGGGGGAGTACGAGCAGTACTTC
.,TRBJ2-2,TRBV27,.,CASRLTGELFF,TGTGCCAGCAGACTGACCGGGGAGCTGTTTTTT
TRBD2,TRBJ2-1,TRBV5-6,.,CASSFAGAGYNEQFF,TGTGCCAGCAGCTTTGCGGGAGCGGGCTACAATGAGCAGTTCTTC
TRBD2,TRBJ2-2,TRBV4-1,few,CASSPLAGGSTGELFF,TGCGCCAGCAGCCCCCTAGCGGGAGGGAGCACCGGGGAGCTGTTTTTT
TRBD1,TRBJ1-1,TRBV19,.,CASSLPGQGRGTEAFF,TGTGCCAGTAGTTTACCGGGACAGGGGAGAGGCACTGAAGCTTTCTTT
.,TRBJ2-7,TRBV7-9,.,CASSTDRFSYEQYF,TGTGCCAGCAGCACCGACAGGTTCTCCTACGAGCAGTACTTC
.,TRBJ1-1,TRBV29-1,.,CSADFLNTEAFF,TGCAGCGCCGACTTTCTGAACACTGAAGCTTTCTTT
TRBD2,TRBJ2-4,TRBV6-1,.,CASTGGGGVGNIQYF,TGTGCCAGCACCGGAGGTGGGGGGGTGGGAAACATTCAGTACTTC